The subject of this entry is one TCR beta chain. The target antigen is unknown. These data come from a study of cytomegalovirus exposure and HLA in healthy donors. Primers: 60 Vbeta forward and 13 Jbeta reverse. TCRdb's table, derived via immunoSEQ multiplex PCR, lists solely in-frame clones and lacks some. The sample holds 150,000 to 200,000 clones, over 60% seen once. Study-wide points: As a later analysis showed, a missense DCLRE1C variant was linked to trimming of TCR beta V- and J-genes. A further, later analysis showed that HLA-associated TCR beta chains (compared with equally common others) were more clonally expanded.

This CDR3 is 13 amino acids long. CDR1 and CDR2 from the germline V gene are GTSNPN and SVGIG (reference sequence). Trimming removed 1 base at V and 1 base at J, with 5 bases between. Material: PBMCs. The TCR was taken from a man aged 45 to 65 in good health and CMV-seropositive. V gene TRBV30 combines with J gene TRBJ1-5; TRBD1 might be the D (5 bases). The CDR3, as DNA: TGTGCCTGGAGTGGACAGAGCAATCAGCCCCAGCATTTT. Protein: CAWSGQSNQPQHF.